This entry lists 32 T cell receptor beta chains sequenced from one sample in a study of immune evolution from preneoplasia to lung adenocarcinoma. The method was immunoSEQ multiplex PCR; TCRdb's version includes in-frame clones alone and lacks a portion of them. The data contain 35,000 to 40,000 clones, 74% of them seen just once; the ten biggest clones take up approximately 6.1%. The specimen sequenced was FFPE invasive lung adenocarcinoma tissue. The receptors originated from a person in their sixties or seventies with lung adenocarcinoma.

V usage is TRBV5-1 and J usage is TRBJ2-3; D gene uncertain. Germline-derived CDR1 and CDR2 are SGHRS and YFSETQ. The germline V and J ends were trimmed by 2 bases and 0 bases, with 7 bases remaining between them. This CDR3 has 14 amino acids. The CDR3 sequence is CASSFEYSTDTQYF. The CDR3 DNA reads as TGCGCCAGCAGCTTCGAGTATAGCACAGATACGCAGTATTTT.

The chain uses TRBV19 and TRBJ2-1; 13 bases are shared with TRBD2. V shed 4 bases and J 6 bases; nucleotides not matched to a gene: 6. CDR1 LNHDA and CDR2 SQIVND come from the germline V gene (reference sequence). The CDR3 loop spans 16 amino acids. The CDR3 protein is CASSKTSGRSGNEQFF. The CDR3 DNA sequence: TGTGCCAGTAGTAAGACTAGCGGGAGGTCAGGCAATGAGCAGTTCTTC.

The V and J genes are TRBV19 and TRBJ1-5, with D maybe TRBD1 (5 bases). This CDR3 contains 11 residues. Germline V lookup: CDR1 LNHDA, CDR2 SQIVND (reference sequence). CDR3 residues: CAGGVYQPQHF. CDR3 DNA: TGTGCTGGGGGGGTTTATCAGCCCCAGCATTTT. Complete variable domain (other parts from reference TRBV19 and TRBJ1-5): DGGITQSPKYLFRKEGQNVTLSCEQNLNHDAMYWYRQDPGQGLRLIYYSQIVNDFQKGDIAEGYSVSREKKESFPLTVTSAQKNPTAFYLCAGGVYQPQHFGDGTRLSIL.

On this clone: Additional DNA sequences in this sample encode the identical CDR3. This sequence joins TRBV7-2 and TRBJ2-3; 8 bases align to TRBD1. This CDR3 is built from 16 residues. Germline V gene data show CDR1 as SGHTA and CDR2 as FQGNSA. V lost 4 bases to trimming and J lost 2 bases; unmatched junction nucleotides: 8. The CDR3 spells CASSSGTGGVTDTQYF. CDR3 nucleotide sequence: TGTGCCAGCAGCTCCGGGACAGGAGGTGTCACAGATACGCAGTATTTT.

The gene calls are TRBV19 and TRBJ2-1; possible D gene TRBD2, 6 bases. Germline CDR1 and CDR2: LNHDA and SQIVND (reference sequence). The CDR3 runs to 17 residues. Trimming took 6 bases from V and 2 from J, leaving 20 bases between them. DNA of the CDR3: TGTGCCAGTAGGCCCTTAGGCGGGACTTACGCCTACAATGAGCAGTTCTTC. Protein product: CASRPLGGTYAYNEQFF.

The rearrangement links TRBV15 to TRBJ2-1, with TRBD1 as a possible D gene (7 bases). Looked up from germline, CDR1 is LNHNV and CDR2 is YYDKDF (reference sequence). The V end was cut by 5 bases, the J end by 9 bases, with 14 bases between. This CDR3 is built from 13 residues. The CDR3 is CATSSQGGTEQFF. The CDR3, as DNA: TGTGCCACCAGCTCCCAGGGGGGTACTGAGCAGTTCTTC.

A few counts support this clone. The chain carries TRBV5-1 and TRBJ1-3; D is unclear. Germline CDR1 reads SGHRS; CDR2 reads YFSETQ. The CDR3 spans 14 residues. Trimming left V 1 base short and J 0 bases short, with 5 bases between. The CDR3 loop reads CASSLTASGNTIYF. DNA for the CDR3: TGCGCCAGCAGCTTGACAGCCTCTGGAAACACCATATATTTT.

The V call is TRBV27, the J call TRBJ1-3; D call uncertain. This CDR3 contains 11 residues. With 6 bases removed from V and 0 bases from J, the gap between germline ends came to 0 bases. Germline CDR1 and CDR2: MNHEY and SMNVEV (reference sequence). In DNA form, the CDR3 reads TGTGCCAGCAGCTCTGGAAACACCATATATTTT. Translating it yields CASSSGNTIYF.

The chain uses TRBV7-3 and TRBJ2-1, with D possibly TRBD2 on 5 matching bases. CDR1 is SGHTA and CDR2 is FQGTGA in the germline V gene. Trimming took off 2 bases at V and 9 bases at J, with 17 bases between the two ends. This CDR3 contains 15 residues. CDR3 DNA: TGTGCCAGCAGCTTAGATGGACGAACAAGCGGTGAGCAGTTCTTC. Its protein product is CASSLDGRTSGEQFF.

The chain carries TRBV27 and TRBJ1-2; no reliable D call. With 2 bases removed from V and 2 bases from J, the gap between germline ends came to 9 bases. Germline assignment: CDR1 MNHEY and CDR2 SMNVEV (reference sequence). The length of the CDR3 is 14 residues. The chain's CDR3 is CASSLGLGNYGYTF. DNA for the CDR3: TGTGCCAGCAGTTTAGGATTGGGCAACTATGGCTACACCTTC.

The chain recombines TRBV29-1 with TRBJ2-3, with D tentatively TRBD2 (7 bases). Trimming stripped 6 bases from V and 9 bases from J, with 19 bases between. This CDR3 comprises 13 residues. Germline CDR1 and CDR2: SQVTM and ANQGSEA. The CDR3 region is CSVQKVGGQTQYF. In DNA, the CDR3 is TGCAGCGTGCAAAAGGTCGGGGGGCAGACGCAGTATTTT.

The J gene is TRBJ1-4, the V gene TRBV7-9; 7 bases fit TRBD1. Germline V CDR1 and CDR2: SEHNR, FQNEAQ (reference sequence). V shed 5 bases and J 1 base; nucleotides not matched to a gene: 10. The CDR3 has 17 amino acids. The CDR3 coding sequence is TGTGCCAGCAGCCTCGGAAGGGGGCGCGGAACTAATGAAAAACTGTTTTTT. Its translation is CASSLGRGRGTNEKLFF.

This clone was seen only once. V gene TRBV4-1 combines with J gene TRBJ2-1; possible D gene TRBD2, 5 bases. This CDR3 is 15 amino acids long. Germline CDR1 MGHRA, CDR2 YSYEKL. Trimming shortened V by 1 base and J by 9 bases, and 16 bases separated the two germline ends. The CDR3 sequence is CASSQGGMRVSEQFF. The CDR3 coding sequence is TGCGCCAGCAGCCAAGGTGGTATGAGGGTATCTGAGCAGTTCTTC.

This chain links TRBV5-5 with TRBJ2-6, with 8 positions matching TRBD1. The CDR3 is 18 amino acids. J gave up 3 bases and V 4 bases, and 12 bases lay outside the gene matches. Germline V gene sequence: CDR1 SGHKS, CDR2 YYEKEE (reference sequence). CDR3 nucleotides: TGTGCCAGCAGCCACCCAAGGACAGGGCGGAGTGGGGCCAACGTCCTGACTTTC. This codes for CASSHPRTGRSGANVLTF.

The J gene is TRBJ1-1, the V gene TRBV9; D is possibly TRBD1 (6 bases). The CDR3 runs to 14 residues. The ends were cut back, 0 bases at V and 5 bases at J, with 11 bases in the middle. Germline V gene data show CDR1 as SGDLS and CDR2 as YYNGEE. DNA of the CDR3: TGTGCCAGCAGCGTAGAGGCCCAGGGGACTGAAGCTTTCTTT. Amino acid sequence: CASSVEAQGTEAFF.

This clone was found once. The chain is built from TRBV27 and TRBJ2-1, with TRBD2 identical over 13 bases. Per germline, CDR1 MNHEY and CDR2 SMNVEV (reference sequence). CDR3 size: 18 residues. Unmatched junction bases numbered 13, after V lost 4 bases and J lost 7 bases. The CDR3 spells CASSSWTSGSRRGNEQFF. The DNA for the CDR3 is TGTGCCAGCAGTTCCTGGACTAGCGGGAGTAGAAGGGGGAATGAGCAGTTCTTC.

This clone was seen just once. The J gene is TRBJ2-1, the V gene TRBV7-9; D uncertain. Germline V CDR1 and CDR2: SEHNR, FQNEAQ (reference sequence). V shed 5 bases and J shed 6 bases, with 11 bases lying between them. CDR3 length equals 13 residues. CDR3 protein: CASSHLGVNEQFF. The CDR3 DNA is TGTGCCAGCAGCCACTTGGGTGTCAATGAGCAGTTCTTC.

This clone was counted once. The CDR3 protein is CASSFYFRDRGRNEQFF. The DNA of the CDR3 is TGTGCCAGCAGCTTTTATTTCCGGGACAGGGGGAGAAATGAGCAGTTCTTC. The rearrangement uses TRBV5-6 and TRBJ2-1, with TRBD1 matching 11 bases. The junction had 11 bases not matched to a gene; V was cut back by 2 bases and J by 7 bases. Looked up from germline, CDR1 is SGHDT and CDR2 is YYEEEE. The CDR3 is 17 amino acids.

The chain has TRBV11-3 and TRBJ2-5; D is undetermined. Trimming took 2 bases from V and 5 from J, leaving 6 bases between them. There are 12 residues in the CDR3. Germline V lookup: CDR1 SGHNT, CDR2 YENEEA. CDR3: CASSLTRETQYF. In nucleotides, the CDR3 is TGTGCCAGCAGCTTAACGCGGGAGACCCAGTACTTC.

The rearrangement links TRBV30 to TRBJ2-3; perhaps TRBD1 as D (6 bases). The CDR3 consists of 14 residues. V was pared by 2 bases and J by 2 bases, with 11 bases between. CDR1 is GTSNPN, CDR2 SVGIG, per germline (reference sequence). The CDR3 coding sequence is TGTGCCTGGAGTCCCGACAGGAACACAGATACGCAGTATTTT. Protein product: CAWSPDRNTDTQYF.

This clone was seen a few times. The chain employs TRBV10-2 and TRBJ1-5, with unresolved D. The CDR3 sequence is 11 residues long. Per the germline V gene, CDR1 is WSHSY and CDR2 is SAAADI. V was pared by 3 bases and J by 9 bases, with 6 bases between. The CDR3 bases are TGCGCCAGCAGTGACGCCGGGCCCCAGCATTTT. Its protein product is CASSDAGPQHF.

CDR3 residues: CASSPLGLEANEQFF. The CDR3 DNA follows: TGTGCCAGCAGCCCCTTGGGACTAGAAGCTAATGAGCAGTTCTTC. The chain has TRBV28 and TRBJ2-1; 8 nucleotides agree with TRBD2. The CDR3 totals 15 residues. J gave up 7 bases and V 6 bases, and 11 bases lay outside the gene matches. The germline V gene encodes CDR1 MDHEN and CDR2 SYDVKM.

Here the CDR3 reads CASTERVYGANVLTF. The DNA of the CDR3 is TGTGCCAGCACCGAGCGGGTGTATGGGGCCAACGTCCTGACTTTC. The V call is TRBV2, the J call TRBJ2-6, with a weak D call TRBD2 (6 bases). This CDR3 region has 15 residues. V lost 7 bases to trimming and J lost 3 bases, with 13 bases between them. The germline CDR1 and CDR2 sequences are SNHLY and FYNNEI.

This clone has more than one count but fewer than ten. The V gene is TRBV9, the J gene TRBJ1-2, with no clear D. The CDR3 has 13 amino acids. The V end was cut by 0 bases, the J end by 7 bases, with 10 bases between. CDR1 and CDR2 (germline): SGDLS, YYNGEE. CDR3 nucleotide sequence: TGTGCCAGCAGCGTAGGAAGGGAAGGTGGCTACACCTTC. Its translation: CASSVGREGGYTF.

The rearrangement uses TRBV5-1 and TRBJ1-1; perhaps TRBD1 as D (6 bases). CDR1 is SGHRS and CDR2 is YFSETQ in the germline V gene. V lost 1 base, J lost 1 base, and 8 bases lay in between. This CDR3 has 14 amino acids. The CDR3 loop is CASSLLTGNTEAFF. CDR3 in DNA: TGCGCCAGCAGCTTGTTGACAGGGAACACTGAAGCTTTCTTT. Full variable domain (outside the CDR3, taken from reference TRBV5-1 and TRBJ1-1): KAGVTQTPRYLIKTRGQQVTLSCSPISGHRSVSWYQQTPGQGLQFLFEYFSETQRNKGNFPGRFSGRQFSNSRSEMNVSTLELGDSALYLCASSLLTGNTEAFFGQGTRLTVV.

The chain uses TRBV5-5 and TRBJ2-2, with 9 nucleotides matching TRBD1. The length of the CDR3 is 14 residues. CDR1 is SGHKS and CDR2 is YYEKEE in the germline V gene (reference sequence). V was clipped by 5 bases and J by 5 bases; unmatched bases: 4. CDR3 DNA: TGTGCCAGCAGGTCCGGACAGGGGACCGGGGAGCTGTTTTTT. It is translated as CASRSGQGTGELFF.

V usage is TRBV5-4 and J usage is TRBJ2-1; TRBD2 agrees at 8 bases. Germline CDR1 SGHNT, CDR2 YYREEE (reference sequence). The CDR3 is 16 residues long. The junction had 3 bases not matched to a gene; V was cut back by 1 base and J by 0 bases. CDR3 bases: TGTGCCAGCAGCTTGTCTGCGGGAGGCTCCTACAATGAGCAGTTCTTC. Its protein is CASSLSAGGSYNEQFF.

CDR3 in DNA: TGTGCCAGCAGCAAAACAGGGGGCGTTGACTATGGCTACACCTTC. Its translation: CASSKTGGVDYGYTF. The chain recombines TRBV28 with TRBJ1-2, with TRBD1 matching 9 bases. The junction had 8 bases not matched to a gene; V was cut back by 6 bases and J by 3 bases. From germline, CDR1 is MDHEN and CDR2 SYDVKM. The CDR3 loop spans 15 amino acids.

This clone was seen only a few times. The chain combines TRBV5-4 with TRBJ2-3, with D uncertain. V lost 4 bases to trimming and J lost 2 bases, with 5 bases between them. Germline CDR1 is SGHNT and CDR2 is YYREEE (reference sequence). This CDR3 has 12 residues. DNA of the CDR3: TGTGCCAGCAGCCAGAACACAGATACGCAGTATTTT. Translating gives CASSQNTDTQYF.

This rearrangement joins TRBV9 to TRBJ2-1, with D maybe TRBD2 (5 bases). Germline V gives CDR1 SGDLS, CDR2 YYNGEE. V dropped 5 bases and J dropped 2 bases, with 14 bases sitting between them. The length of the CDR3 is 15 residues. The CDR3 coding sequence is TGTGCCAGCAGTGATAGGACTTCGGCCTACAATGAGCAGTTCTTC. Amino acids: CASSDRTSAYNEQFF.

The chain couples TRBV30 to TRBJ2-7, with D unclear. The CDR3 length is 13 residues. Per the germline V gene, CDR1 is GTSNPN and CDR2 is SVGIG (reference sequence). The V end lost 2 bases, the J end lost 1 base, and 9 bases lay between the germline ends. CDR3 loop: CAWSFSASYEQYF. The CDR3 DNA is TGTGCCTGGAGTTTTTCAGCTTCCTACGAGCAGTACTTC.

This chain joins TRBV19 and TRBJ1-2; 7 positions agree with TRBD1. CDR3 length: 13 amino acids. Losses at the gene ends were 3 bases for V and 4 bases for J; bases not matched to a gene: 2. Germline V CDR1 and CDR2: LNHDA, SQIVND (reference sequence). The DNA of the CDR3 is TGTGCCAGTAGTATGGGACAGCTCTATGGCTACACCTTC. Translated: CASSMGQLYGYTF.